This T cell receptor beta chain was observed in a study of T cells in Graves' hyperthyroidism and ophthalmopathy. This CDR3 comprises 16 residues. V trimming: 6 bases; J trimming: 0 bases; junction bases outside the gene matches: 11. In germline, CDR1 is SQVTM, CDR2 ANQGSEA. Authors of the study amplified TCR beta CDR3 regions from RNA transcripts. When the TCR CDR3 underwent first-round RT-PCR, the HTBI primer set was used. One entry per CDR3 protein results from TCRdb running MiXCR on the multiplex PCR reads. Counted here are around 690,000 distinct CDR3 sequences, around 15% occurring once; the ten biggest clones make up about 16%.

The TCR sequence derives from a man in his fifties with Graves' hyperthyroidism. The sequenced material came from blood. The chain joins TRBV29-1 to TRBJ1-3; 7 positions agree with TRBD1. CDR3 nucleotide sequence: TGCAGCGTCCCCGGACAGGACCCTGTCTCTGGAAACACCATATATTTT. The encoded protein is CSVPGQDPVSGNTIYF.